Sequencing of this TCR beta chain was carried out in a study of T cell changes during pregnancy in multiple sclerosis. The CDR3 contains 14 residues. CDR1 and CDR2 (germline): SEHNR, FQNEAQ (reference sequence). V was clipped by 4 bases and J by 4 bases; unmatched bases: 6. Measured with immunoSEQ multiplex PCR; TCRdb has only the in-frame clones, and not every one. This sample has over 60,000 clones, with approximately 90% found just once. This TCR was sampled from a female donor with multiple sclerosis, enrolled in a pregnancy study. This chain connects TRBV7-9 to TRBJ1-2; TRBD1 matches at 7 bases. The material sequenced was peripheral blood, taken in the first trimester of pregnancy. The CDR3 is CASSSGTASYGYTF. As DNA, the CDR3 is TGTGCCAGCAGCTCCGGGACAGCGAGCTATGGCTACACCTTC.